These 2 T cell receptor beta chains share one sample of origin, sequenced in a study of Ad26.COV2.S vaccination and SARS-CoV-2 variants. Treatment of the sample: roughly 19 received Ad26.COV2.S at low or high dose, single or two shots; roughly five received placebo; per-sample allocation not given. It was on day 63 after the first vaccine or placebo injection that samples were taken. The protocol was immunoSEQ multiplex PCR, while the TCRdb copy is restricted to in-frame clones and leaves out a portion. The data hold about 680,000 clones, with roughly 90% observed a single time. Source: peripheral blood, taken in a trial of Ad26.COV2.S vaccine versus placebo. Receptors were obtained from a person aged 18 to 59 who received the Ad26.COV2.S COVID-19 vaccine or a placebo.

This chain joins TRBV19 and TRBJ1-6; TRBD1 might be the D (6 bases). CDR1 and CDR2 from the germline V gene are LNHDA and SQIVND (reference sequence). The ends were cut back, 2 bases at V and 5 bases at J, with 10 bases in the middle. The CDR3 has 15 amino acids. The CDR3 loop reads CASSIQDRDNSPLHF. Written as DNA, the CDR3 is TGTGCCAGTAGTATACAGGACAGAGATAATTCACCCCTCCACTTT.

The V and J genes are TRBV5-4 and TRBJ2-5; 8 nucleotides line up with TRBD1. Germline-derived CDR1 and CDR2 are SGHNT and YYREEE (reference sequence). V was clipped by 5 bases and J by 5 bases; unmatched bases: 8. The CDR3 has 14 amino acids. This CDR3 is CASRKAGGWETQYF. CDR3 DNA sequence: TGTGCCAGCAGGAAAGCAGGGGGCTGGGAGACCCAGTACTTC.